A selection of T cell receptor beta chains follows, all from one sample in a study of T cell repertoires in cytomegalovirus infection. No antigens are known for them. One entry per CDR3 protein, called by TCRdb with MiXCR from the reads. The profile shows about 310,000 distinct CDR3 sequences, more than 20% of them singletons. The source was cultured PBMCs, collected from culture after CMV antigen stimulation. The receptors here all came from a human donor in good health (CMV status not recorded). Some clones in this sample may be carry-over from other donors' samples. The CDR3 runs from the conserved cysteine through the conserved F or W. The order of the fields is CDR3 protein, CDR3 DNA, J gene, V gene, D gene, clone size. D genes are given only for firm matches. Size is stated for part of the rows, as once, few or many counts, or as a class when the clone is expanded.

CDR3aa: CASSLVSGRSSGETQYF; CDR3nt: TGTGCCAGCAGTTTAGTTAGCGGGAGGTCAAGTGGGGAGACCCAGTACTTC; j_gene: TRBJ2-5; v_gene: TRBV28; d_gene: TRBD2; abundance: few
CDR3aa: CASSWAVGAGNEQFF; CDR3nt: TGCGCCAGCAGCTGGGCGGTAGGGGCCGGGAATGAGCAGTTCTTC; j_gene: TRBJ2-1; v_gene: TRBV5-1; d_gene: .; abundance: .
CDR3aa: CASGDDRGRGTEAFF; CDR3nt: TGTGCCAGCGGCGATGACAGGGGCCGTGGCACTGAAGCTTTCTTT; j_gene: TRBJ1-1; v_gene: TRBV6-1; d_gene: TRBD1; abundance: many
CDR3aa: CASSFGRTGSYNEQFF; CDR3nt: TGTGCCAGCAGTTTTGGGAGGACTGGATCATACAATGAGCAGTTCTTC; j_gene: TRBJ2-1; v_gene: TRBV28; d_gene: .; abundance: .
CDR3aa: CSARGQNYNEQFF; CDR3nt: TGCAGTGCTAGAGGGCAGAACTACAATGAGCAGTTCTTC; j_gene: TRBJ2-1; v_gene: TRBV20-1; d_gene: .; abundance: .
CDR3aa: CASSLEVVGLQETQYF; CDR3nt: TGTGCCAGCAGCTTAGAGGTGGTGGGCTTACAAGAGACCCAGTACTTC; j_gene: TRBJ2-5; v_gene: TRBV7-8; d_gene: .; abundance: few
CDR3aa: CAIQRGSTDTQYF; CDR3nt: TGTGCCATACAGCGGGGAAGCACAGATACGCAGTATTTT; j_gene: TRBJ2-3; v_gene: TRBV6-6; d_gene: TRBD2; abundance: .
CDR3aa: CASSEILDSPLHF; CDR3nt: TGTGCCAGCAGTGAGATTTTGGATTCACCCCTCCACTTT; j_gene: TRBJ1-6; v_gene: TRBV6-1; d_gene: .; abundance: many
CDR3aa: CASTSGTYNEQFF; CDR3nt: TGTGCCAGCACTAGCGGGACGTACAATGAGCAGTTCTTC; j_gene: TRBJ2-1; v_gene: TRBV12-3/TRBV12-4; d_gene: TRBD2; abundance: .
CDR3aa: CASSWPKTGHQETQYF; CDR3nt: TGTGCCAGCAGCTGGCCTAAGACAGGGCACCAAGAGACCCAGTACTTC; j_gene: TRBJ2-5; v_gene: TRBV11-3; d_gene: TRBD1; abundance: .
CDR3aa: CASRALSSYNEQFF; CDR3nt: TGTGCCAGCAGAGCATTGAGCTCCTACAATGAGCAGTTCTTC; j_gene: TRBJ2-1; v_gene: TRBV6-6; d_gene: .; abundance: .
CDR3aa: CASSLAEGKGSPLHF; CDR3nt: TGTGCCAGCAGTTTAGCGGAGGGCAAGGGATCACCCCTCCACTTT; j_gene: TRBJ1-6; v_gene: TRBV12-3/TRBV12-4; d_gene: .; abundance: .
CDR3aa: CASSQDGGSAEAFF; CDR3nt: TGCGCCAGCAGCCAAGATGGGGGCAGCGCTGAAGCTTTCTTT; j_gene: TRBJ1-1; v_gene: TRBV4-1; d_gene: .; abundance: few
CDR3aa: CASSQDSSGANVLTF; CDR3nt: TGCGCCAGCAGCCAAGACAGCTCTGGGGCCAACGTCCTGACTTTC; j_gene: TRBJ2-6; v_gene: TRBV4-1; d_gene: .; abundance: .
CDR3aa: CASSSDQGNTGELFF; CDR3nt: TGTGCCAGCAGTTCGGATCAGGGGAACACCGGGGAGCTGTTTTTT; j_gene: TRBJ2-2; v_gene: TRBV6-1; d_gene: .; abundance: .
CDR3aa: CASSSLGVNTEAFF; CDR3nt: TGTGCCAGCAGTTCCCTTGGGGTTAACACTGAAGCTTTCTTT; j_gene: TRBJ1-1; v_gene: TRBV27; d_gene: .; abundance: many
CDR3aa: CSARAIPGTYSGRPHEQYF; CDR3nt: TGCAGTGCTAGAGCTATCCCCGGAACCTATAGCGGGAGGCCCCACGAGCAGTACTTC; j_gene: TRBJ2-7; v_gene: TRBV20-1; d_gene: TRBD2; abundance: .
CDR3aa: CASSFDRGLETQYF; CDR3nt: TGTGCCAGCAGTTTCGACAGGGGGCTGGAGACCCAGTACTTC; j_gene: TRBJ2-5; v_gene: TRBV28; d_gene: TRBD1; abundance: few
CDR3aa: CASSRGANTGELFF; CDR3nt: TGTGCCAGCAGCCGGGGAGCGAACACCGGGGAGCTGTTTTTT; j_gene: TRBJ2-2; v_gene: TRBV7-2; d_gene: .; abundance: .
CDR3aa: CASSRGGTSYNEQFF; CDR3nt: TGTGCCAGCAGTCGGGGCGGGACCTCCTACAATGAGCAGTTCTTC; j_gene: TRBJ2-1; v_gene: TRBV6-1; d_gene: .; abundance: .
CDR3aa: CASSWGETGELFF; CDR3nt: TGTGCCAGCAGTTGGGGGGAGACTGGGGAGCTGTTTTTT; j_gene: TRBJ2-2; v_gene: TRBV6-6; d_gene: .; abundance: few
CDR3aa: CASSIGSNSPLHF; CDR3nt: TGTGCCAGCAGTATCGGGAGTAATTCACCCCTCCACTTT; j_gene: TRBJ1-6; v_gene: TRBV6-5; d_gene: .; abundance: .
CDR3aa: CASSQELDGRGYTF; CDR3nt: TGTGCCAGCAGCCAAGAATTGGACGGACGGGGCTACACCTTC; j_gene: TRBJ1-2; v_gene: TRBV3-1; d_gene: .; abundance: .
CDR3aa: CASSFERELRNEQFF; CDR3nt: TGTGCCAGCAGTTTTGAGCGGGAGCTTAGGAATGAGCAGTTCTTC; j_gene: TRBJ2-1; v_gene: TRBV27; d_gene: TRBD2; abundance: few
CDR3aa: CATSGDRGCTDTQYF; CDR3nt: TGTGCCACCAGCGGTGACAGGGGGTGTACAGATACGCAGTATTTT; j_gene: TRBJ2-3; v_gene: TRBV15; d_gene: TRBD1; abundance: .
CDR3aa: CASSLVAGGSYNEQFF; CDR3nt: TGTGCCAGCAGCTTAGTCGCAGGGGGCTCCTACAATGAGCAGTTCTTC; j_gene: TRBJ2-1; v_gene: TRBV7-2; d_gene: TRBD1; abundance: many
CDR3aa: CASNTFSYNEQFF; CDR3nt: TGTGCCAGCAATACTTTTAGTTACAATGAGCAGTTCTTC; j_gene: TRBJ2-1; v_gene: TRBV12-3/TRBV12-4; d_gene: .; abundance: .
CDR3aa: CASRTGGIWNEQFF; CDR3nt: TGTGCCAGCAGAACAGGGGGAATCTGGAATGAGCAGTTCTTC; j_gene: TRBJ2-1; v_gene: TRBV6-5; d_gene: TRBD1; abundance: .
CDR3aa: CASNIGLAANEQFF; CDR3nt: TGTGCCAGCAACATAGGACTAGCGGCCAATGAGCAGTTCTTC; j_gene: TRBJ2-1; v_gene: TRBV7-9; d_gene: TRBD2; abundance: .
CDR3aa: CASTWRASNEKLFF; CDR3nt: TGTGCCAGCACTTGGAGGGCCTCGAATGAAAAACTGTTTTTT; j_gene: TRBJ1-4; v_gene: TRBV2; d_gene: .; abundance: .
CDR3aa: CSASSLAGDYNEQFF; CDR3nt: TGCAGTGCTAGCAGCCTAGCGGGGGATTACAATGAGCAGTTCTTC; j_gene: TRBJ2-1; v_gene: TRBV20-1; d_gene: TRBD2; abundance: .
CDR3aa: CASSPRDNRFTSTDTQYF; CDR3nt: TGTGCCAGCAGCCCCCGGGACAACCGTTTTACTAGCACAGATACGCAGTATTTT; j_gene: TRBJ2-3; v_gene: TRBV5-4; d_gene: .; abundance: .
CDR3aa: CASGRFRGAIGDTQYF; CDR3nt: TGTGCCAGCGGTCGTTTCCGGGGGGCGATAGGAGATACGCAGTATTTT; j_gene: TRBJ2-3; v_gene: TRBV27; d_gene: .; abundance: .
CDR3aa: CASSIGTSAEYF; CDR3nt: TGTGCCAGTAGTATAGGGACTAGCGCGGAGTACTTC; j_gene: TRBJ2-4; v_gene: TRBV19; d_gene: TRBD2; abundance: few
CDR3aa: CASSLRVAIGELFF; CDR3nt: TGTGCCAGCAGCTTACGGGTGGCTATCGGGGAGCTGTTTTTT; j_gene: TRBJ2-2; v_gene: TRBV7-8; d_gene: .; abundance: .
CDR3aa: CASSAAGLGNEQFF; CDR3nt: TGTGCCAGCAGTGCGGCCGGGCTCGGCAATGAGCAGTTCTTC; j_gene: TRBJ2-1; v_gene: TRBV6-1; d_gene: .; abundance: .
CDR3aa: CASSSGEELGNQPQHF; CDR3nt: TGTGCCAGCAGCTCTGGGGAGGAACTGGGCAATCAGCCCCAGCATTTT; j_gene: TRBJ1-5; v_gene: TRBV7-8; d_gene: .; abundance: many
CDR3aa: CASSLYRDNTDTQYF; CDR3nt: TGTGCCAGCAGCTTATACCGGGACAACACAGATACGCAGTATTTT; j_gene: TRBJ2-3; v_gene: TRBV11-2; d_gene: .; abundance: few
CDR3aa: CASSYSRQGAGNTIYF; CDR3nt: TGTGCCAGCAGTTACTCGAGGCAGGGGGCTGGAAACACCATATATTTT; j_gene: TRBJ1-3; v_gene: TRBV6-6; d_gene: TRBD1; abundance: .
CDR3aa: CASSLGWGRGQPQHF; CDR3nt: TGTGCCAGCAGCTTAGGGTGGGGGCGCGGTCAGCCCCAGCATTTT; j_gene: TRBJ1-5; v_gene: TRBV11-2; d_gene: .; abundance: many
CDR3aa: CASSLAGRIEETQYF; CDR3nt: TGTGCCAGCAGCTTAGCGGGACGGATAGAAGAGACCCAGTACTTC; j_gene: TRBJ2-5; v_gene: TRBV7-7; d_gene: .; abundance: few
CDR3aa: CASSEAATLVSSYEQYF; CDR3nt: TGTGCCAGCAGTGAAGCGGCGACGCTTGTAAGCTCCTACGAGCAGTACTTC; j_gene: TRBJ2-7; v_gene: TRBV6-1; d_gene: .; abundance: .
CDR3aa: CSARSHRGNTEAFF; CDR3nt: TGCAGTGCTAGATCTCACAGGGGGAACACTGAAGCTTTCTTT; j_gene: TRBJ1-1; v_gene: TRBV20-1; d_gene: TRBD1; abundance: .
CDR3aa: CASSLISRGLGGYTF; CDR3nt: TGTGCCAGCAGTTTAATCTCCAGGGGGTTAGGGGGCTACACCTTC; j_gene: TRBJ1-2; v_gene: TRBV28; d_gene: TRBD1; abundance: few
CDR3aa: CASSLVEGNEQFF; CDR3nt: TGCGCCAGCAGCTTGGTGGAAGGCAATGAGCAGTTCTTC; j_gene: TRBJ2-1; v_gene: TRBV5-1; d_gene: .; abundance: few
CDR3aa: CATRRGRSYGDEQYF; CDR3nt: TGTGCCACCAGAAGGGGACGGTCCTATGGGGACGAGCAGTACTTC; j_gene: TRBJ2-7; v_gene: TRBV6-2/TRBV6-3; d_gene: .; abundance: .
CDR3aa: CASSLSLGSGANVLTF; CDR3nt: TGTGCCAGCAGCTTAAGCCTGGGCTCTGGGGCCAACGTCCTGACTTTC; j_gene: TRBJ2-6; v_gene: TRBV7-3; d_gene: .; abundance: .
CDR3aa: CASSSRRALVPDTQYF; CDR3nt: TGTGCCAGCAGCTCCCGGAGGGCCTTGGTACCAGATACGCAGTATTTT; j_gene: TRBJ2-3; v_gene: TRBV7-9; d_gene: .; abundance: .
CDR3aa: CASSLNDPLSGNTIYF; CDR3nt: TGTGCCAGCAGCTTAAACGACCCCCTCTCTGGAAACACCATATATTTT; j_gene: TRBJ1-3; v_gene: TRBV11-2; d_gene: .; abundance: few
CDR3aa: CASSRTSGTSYEQYF; CDR3nt: TGTGCCAGCAGTCGCACTAGCGGGACCTCCTACGAGCAGTACTTC; j_gene: TRBJ2-7; v_gene: TRBV12-3/TRBV12-4; d_gene: TRBD2; abundance: .
CDR3aa: CSARSRVGTEAFF; CDR3nt: TGCAGTGCTAGATCCAGGGTGGGGACTGAAGCTTTCTTT; j_gene: TRBJ1-1; v_gene: TRBV20-1; d_gene: .; abundance: many
CDR3aa: CASCEREGLETQYF; CDR3nt: TGTGCCAGTTGTGAGCGGGAGGGCTTAGAGACCCAGTACTTC; j_gene: TRBJ2-5; v_gene: TRBV6-2/TRBV6-3; d_gene: TRBD2; abundance: .
CDR3aa: CASNGIAGKSDEQFF; CDR3nt: TGTGCCAGTAACGGGATAGCGGGAAAGAGCGATGAGCAGTTCTTC; j_gene: TRBJ2-1; v_gene: TRBV19; d_gene: TRBD2; abundance: few
CDR3aa: CSAREISSYEQYF; CDR3nt: TGCAGTGCTAGAGAAATAAGCTCCTACGAGCAGTACTTC; j_gene: TRBJ2-7; v_gene: TRBV20-1; d_gene: .; abundance: .
CDR3aa: CASSLWSELSDTQYF; CDR3nt: TGTGCCAGCAGCTTATGGTCGGAGCTCTCCGATACGCAGTATTTT; j_gene: TRBJ2-3; v_gene: TRBV7-2; d_gene: .; abundance: many